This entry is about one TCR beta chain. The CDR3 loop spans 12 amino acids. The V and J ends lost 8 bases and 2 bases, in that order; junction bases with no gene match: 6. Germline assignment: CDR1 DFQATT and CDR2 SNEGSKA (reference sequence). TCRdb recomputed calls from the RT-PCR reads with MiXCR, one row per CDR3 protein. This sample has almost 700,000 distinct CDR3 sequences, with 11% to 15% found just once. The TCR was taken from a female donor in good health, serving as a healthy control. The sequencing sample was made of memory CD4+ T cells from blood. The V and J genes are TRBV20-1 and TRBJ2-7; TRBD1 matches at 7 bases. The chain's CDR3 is CSTNGQAYEQYF. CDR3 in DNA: TGCAGTACTAATGGACAGGCCTACGAGCAGTACTTC.